These 4 T cell receptor beta chains originate from one sample sequenced in a study of shared clonotypes between healthy human individuals. Clones were read by immunoSEQ multiplex PCR, and TCRdb kept only the in-frame ones, dropping some. The table lists about 1 million clones, roughly 70% of them singletons, with nearly 1.5% in the top ten. Sequences were obtained from memory CD4+ T cells sorted from blood. The subset: CD45RA-negative fraction. These receptors all come from a young man in good health.

This chain joins TRBV15 and TRBJ1-5; D is unresolved. From germline, CDR1 is LNHNV and CDR2 YYDKDF (reference sequence). The CDR3 is 14 residues long. The ends were cut back, 6 bases at V and 1 base at J, with 10 bases in the middle. The CDR3: CATSSPSSNQPQHF. CDR3 DNA sequence: TGTGCCACCAGTTCCCCTTCCAGCAATCAGCCCCAGCATTTT.

V and J are TRBV6-1 and TRBJ1-4; the match to TRBD1 covers 10 bases. CDR3 size: 15 residues. The germline V gene has CDR1 MNHNS and CDR2 SASEGT. Trimming cost V 4 bases and J 5 bases; bases outside gene matches: 4. The CDR3 nucleotides are TGTGCCAGCAGTGCCCAGACAGGGGGCAATGAAAAACTGTTTTTT. It specifies CASSAQTGGNEKLFF.

Remarks on this clone: A far more abundant clone sits one base away, making this likely a read error. Other nucleotide sequences from this sample produce the same CDR3. The chain links TRBV5-4 to TRBJ1-1; D gene uncertain. The CDR3 length is 12 residues. From germline, CDR1 is SGHNT and CDR2 YYREEE (reference sequence). Trimming stripped 0 bases from V and 0 bases from J, with 0 bases between. The CDR3 region is CASSLVNTEAFF. The CDR3 bases are TGTGCCAGCAGCTTGGTGAACACTGAAGCTTTCTTT.

The rearrangement joins TRBV7-9 to TRBJ2-2, with D perhaps TRBD2 (5 bases). Germline-derived CDR1 and CDR2 are SEHNR and FQNEAQ (reference sequence). Trimming shortened V by 2 bases and J by 4 bases, and 8 bases separated the two germline ends. The CDR3 extends over 14 amino acids. The CDR3 DNA reads as TGTGCCAGCAGCTTACGGGCGGGCACCGGGGAGCTGTTTTTT. Protein: CASSLRAGTGELFF.